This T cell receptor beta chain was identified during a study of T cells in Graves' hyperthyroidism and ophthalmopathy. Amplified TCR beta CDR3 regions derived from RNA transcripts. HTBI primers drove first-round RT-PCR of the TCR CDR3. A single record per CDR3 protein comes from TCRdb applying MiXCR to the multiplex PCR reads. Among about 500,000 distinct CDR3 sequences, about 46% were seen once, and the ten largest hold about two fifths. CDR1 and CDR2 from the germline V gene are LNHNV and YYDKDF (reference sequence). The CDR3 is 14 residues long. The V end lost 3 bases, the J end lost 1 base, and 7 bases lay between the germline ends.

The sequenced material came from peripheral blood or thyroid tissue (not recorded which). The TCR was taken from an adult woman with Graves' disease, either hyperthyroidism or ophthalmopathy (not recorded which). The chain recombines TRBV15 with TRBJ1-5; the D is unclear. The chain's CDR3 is CATSSYVSNQPQHF. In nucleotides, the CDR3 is TGTGCCACCAGCAGTTACGTAAGCAATCAGCCCCAGCATTTT.